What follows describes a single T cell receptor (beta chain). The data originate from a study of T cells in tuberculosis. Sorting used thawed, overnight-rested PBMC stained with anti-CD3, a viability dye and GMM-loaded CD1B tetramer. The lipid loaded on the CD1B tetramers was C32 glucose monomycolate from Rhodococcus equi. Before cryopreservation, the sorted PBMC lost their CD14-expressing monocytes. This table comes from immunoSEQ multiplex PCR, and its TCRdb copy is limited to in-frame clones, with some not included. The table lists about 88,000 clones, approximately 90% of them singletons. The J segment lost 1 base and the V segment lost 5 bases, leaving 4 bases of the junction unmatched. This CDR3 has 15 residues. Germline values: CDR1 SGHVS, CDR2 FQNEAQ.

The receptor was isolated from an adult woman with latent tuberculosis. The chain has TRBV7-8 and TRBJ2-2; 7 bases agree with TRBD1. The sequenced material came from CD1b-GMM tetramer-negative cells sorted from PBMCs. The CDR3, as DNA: TGTGCCAGCAGCCACAGGGGAAGGAACACCGGGGAGCTGTTTTTT. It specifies CASSHRGRNTGELFF.